This TCR beta chain was captured by sequencing in a study of CD8+CD57+ T cells in acquired aplastic anemia. At the level of the study: An average of 3.2 ug of DNA was obtained from sorted CD4+ and CD8+ cells. Mean read depth for CD4+ cells from healthy donors was some 11 million. Notes on the study in general: Patients and controls shared twenty-nine CD8+ CDR3 sequences. CD8+ Simpson's diversity did not differ significantly between patients and controls.

Profiling of TCR beta VDJ combinations and CDR3 sequences used genomic DNA as template. TCRdb re-called the reads through MiXCR, storing one row per CDR3 protein. In the table there are 150,000 to 200,000 distinct CDR3 sequences, approximately 40% of which are singletons. The germline CDR1 and CDR2 sequences are SEHNR and FQNEAQ (reference sequence). The V and J ends lost 1 base and 8 bases respectively, with 14 bases between them. The CDR3 consists of 14 residues. This clonotype came up many times. Its target is not known. Sequencing used sorted CD4+, CD8+, or CD8+CD57+ T cells (not recorded which) from PBMCs. This clonotype was obtained from a human donor in good health. The chain employs TRBV7-9 and TRBJ1-2; a possible D gene is TRBD1 (6 bases). CDR3 amino acids: CASSLGDNVPGYTF. In nucleotides, the CDR3 is TGTGCCAGCAGCTTAGGGGACAATGTCCCGGGCTACACCTTC.